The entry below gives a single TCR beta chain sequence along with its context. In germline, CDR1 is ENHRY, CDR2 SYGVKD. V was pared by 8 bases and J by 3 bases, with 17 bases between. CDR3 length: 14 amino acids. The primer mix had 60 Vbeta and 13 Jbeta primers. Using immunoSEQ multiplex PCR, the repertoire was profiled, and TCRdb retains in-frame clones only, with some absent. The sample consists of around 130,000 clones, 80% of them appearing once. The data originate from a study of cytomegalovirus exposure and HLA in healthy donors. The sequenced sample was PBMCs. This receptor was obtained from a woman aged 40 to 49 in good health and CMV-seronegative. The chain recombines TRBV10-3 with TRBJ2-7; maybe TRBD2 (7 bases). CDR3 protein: CAIGGGGSDYEQYF. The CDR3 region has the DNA TGTGCCATCGGGGGCGGGGGATCGGACTACGAGCAGTACTTC.